These 8 T cell receptor beta chains were all obtained from the same sample, sequenced in a study of tumor-infiltrating lymphocytes in localized non-small cell lung cancer (dated by TCRdb to about 2021). The library was produced with the immunoSEQ multiplex PCR assay. The source is immuneACCESS, and TCRdb retained only in-frame sequences with V and J called. Part of the clones is not carried over; for the studies checked, unresolved V genes explain less than half of this, and the remainder is unexplained. Across this sample there are approximately 17,000 clones, with approximately 80% seen only once. Approximately 6.4% of the sample is held by the ten biggest clonotypes. What was sequenced was lung tumor tissue. Source of these receptors: a human donor with non-small cell lung cancer.

The chain employs TRBV28 and TRBJ2-1, with 9 bases matching TRBD2. From germline, CDR1 is MDHEN and CDR2 SYDVKM. The CDR3 extends over 17 amino acids. With 6 bases clipped from V and 4 bases from J, the junction kept 13 bases outside the gene matches. CDR3 loop: CASSPPFGAGGYNEQFF. The CDR3 coding sequence is TGTGCCAGCAGCCCTCCCTTTGGAGCGGGAGGATACAATGAGCAGTTCTTC. The whole variable domain, filled in from reference TRBV28 and TRBJ2-1, reads DVKVTQSSRYLVKRTGEKVFLECVQDMDHENMFWYRQDPGLGLRLIYFSYDVKMKEKGDIPEGYSVSREKKERFSLILESASTNQTSMYLCASSPPFGAGGYNEQFFGPGTRLTVL.

This chain links TRBV7-8 with TRBJ2-5; 10 bases agree with TRBD2. V dropped 1 base and J dropped 4; count of bases not matched to a gene: 12. From germline, CDR1 is SGHVS and CDR2 FQNEAQ. The CDR3 consists of 18 residues. The CDR3 DNA reads as TGTGCCAGCAGCTTAGTAGGGCTAGCGGGAGTCCTTAGAGAGACCCAGTACTTC. It encodes CASSLVGLAGVLRETQYF.

The V gene is TRBV2, the J gene TRBJ1-3, with TRBD1 matching 11 bases. J lost 0 bases, V lost 6 bases, and 1 base had no gene match. CDR1 and CDR2 (germline): SNHLY, FYNNEI. The CDR3 covers 15 residues. The CDR3 sequence: CASRGTGGSGNTIYF. The CDR3 bases are TGTGCCAGCAGGGGGACAGGGGGCTCTGGAAACACCATATATTTT.

The chain recombines TRBV9 with TRBJ2-7, with D perhaps given as TRBD1 or TRBD2 (5 bases each). V was cut by 1 base and J by 4 bases, with 12 bases left in between. CDR3 length: 14 amino acids. CDR1 is SGDLS, CDR2 YYNGEE, per germline. The CDR3 sequence: CASSVRFEGYEQYF. The CDR3 nucleotides read TGTGCCAGCAGCGTAAGGTTTGAGGGGTACGAGCAGTACTTC.

The rearrangement joins TRBV7-6 to TRBJ2-3; D is uncertain. Trimming stripped 4 bases from V and 0 bases from J, with 11 bases between. CDR3 length equals 15 residues. Germline-derived CDR1 and CDR2 are SGHVS and FNYEAQ. The CDR3 protein is CASSSLKQSTDTQYF. CDR3 sequence (DNA): TGTGCCAGCAGCTCGTTAAAGCAGAGCACAGATACGCAGTATTTT.

This chain connects TRBV29-1 to TRBJ2-3; tentative D call: TRBD1 (7 bases). The CDR3 covers 18 residues. Trimming cost V 0 bases and J 2 bases, with 21 bases left between them. CDR1 SQVTM and CDR2 ANQGSEA come from the germline V gene. As DNA, the CDR3 is TGCAGCGTTGAAGATCCCCTCGTGGAGGGGGCTTCCACAGATACGCAGTATTTT. Amino acid sequence: CSVEDPLVEGASTDTQYF.

The chain recombines TRBV19 with TRBJ1-1; a possible D gene is TRBD1 (6 bases). Germline CDR1 LNHDA, CDR2 SQIVND (reference sequence). The CDR3 spans 15 residues. Trimming stripped 5 bases from V and 0 bases from J, with 13 bases between. CDR3 region: CASSHRQDMNTEAFF. CDR3 nucleotide sequence: TGTGCCAGTAGTCACCGACAGGACATGAACACTGAAGCTTTCTTT. The full variable domain, with the rest looked up from reference TRBV19 and TRBJ1-1, is DGGITQSPKYLFRKEGQNVTLSCEQNLNHDAMYWYRQDPGQGLRLIYYSQIVNDFQKGDIAEGYSVSREKKESFPLTVTSAQKNPTAFYLCASSHRQDMNTEAFFGQGTRLTVV.

This clone was found once. The rearrangement joins TRBV6-5 to TRBJ2-5, with a tentative D call TRBD1 (6 bases). Germline values: CDR1 MNHEY, CDR2 SVGAGI. The CDR3 contains 14 residues. Trimming left V 5 bases short and J 7 bases short, with 17 bases between. CDR3 region: CASSTDRSMGTQYF. The CDR3 coding sequence is TGTGCCAGCAGTACCGACAGGTCCATGGGGACCCAGTACTTC.